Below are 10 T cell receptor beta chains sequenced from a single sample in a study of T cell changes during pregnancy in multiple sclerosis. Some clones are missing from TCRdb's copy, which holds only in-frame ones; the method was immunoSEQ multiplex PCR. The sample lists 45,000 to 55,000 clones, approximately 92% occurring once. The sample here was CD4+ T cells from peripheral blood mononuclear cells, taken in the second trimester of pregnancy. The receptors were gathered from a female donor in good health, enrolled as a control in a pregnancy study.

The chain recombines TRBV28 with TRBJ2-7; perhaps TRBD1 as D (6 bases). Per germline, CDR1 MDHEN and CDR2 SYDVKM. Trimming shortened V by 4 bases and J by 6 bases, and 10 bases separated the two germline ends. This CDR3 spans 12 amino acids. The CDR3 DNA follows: TGTGCCAGCAGTTCACAGGGAACCGAGCAGTACTTC. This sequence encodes CASSSQGTEQYF. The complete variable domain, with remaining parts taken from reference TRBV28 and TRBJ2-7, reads DVKVTQSSRYLVKRTGEKVFLECVQDMDHENMFWYRQDPGLGLRLIYFSYDVKMKEKGDIPEGYSVSREKKERFSLILESASTNQTSMYLCASSSQGTEQYFGPGTRLTVT.

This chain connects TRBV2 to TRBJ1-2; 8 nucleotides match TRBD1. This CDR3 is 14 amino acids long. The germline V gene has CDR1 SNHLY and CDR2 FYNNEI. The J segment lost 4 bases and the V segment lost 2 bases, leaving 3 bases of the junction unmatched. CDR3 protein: CASSESGGGYGYTF. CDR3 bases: TGTGCCAGCAGTGAATCAGGGGGCGGCTATGGCTACACCTTC.

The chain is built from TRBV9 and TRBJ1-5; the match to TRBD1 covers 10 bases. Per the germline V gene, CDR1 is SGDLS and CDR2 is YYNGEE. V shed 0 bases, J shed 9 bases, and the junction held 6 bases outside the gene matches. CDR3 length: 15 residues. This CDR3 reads CASSVGDRGPWPQHF. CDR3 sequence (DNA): TGTGCCAGCAGCGTAGGGGACAGGGGCCCGTGGCCCCAGCATTTT.

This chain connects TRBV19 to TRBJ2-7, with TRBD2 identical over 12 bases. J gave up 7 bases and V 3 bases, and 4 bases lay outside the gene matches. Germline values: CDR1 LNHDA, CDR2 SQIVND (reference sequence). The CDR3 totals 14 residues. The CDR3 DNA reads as TGTGCCAGTAGTATTCTGACTAGCGGGAGTGAGCAGTACTTC. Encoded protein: CASSILTSGSEQYF.

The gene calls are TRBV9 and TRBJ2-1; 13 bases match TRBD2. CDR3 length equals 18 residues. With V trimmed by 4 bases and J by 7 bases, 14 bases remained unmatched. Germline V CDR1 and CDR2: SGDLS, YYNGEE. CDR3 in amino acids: CASSSRQPTSGRRNEQFF. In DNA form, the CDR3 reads TGTGCCAGCAGCTCTCGCCAGCCGACTAGCGGGAGGAGGAATGAGCAGTTCTTC.

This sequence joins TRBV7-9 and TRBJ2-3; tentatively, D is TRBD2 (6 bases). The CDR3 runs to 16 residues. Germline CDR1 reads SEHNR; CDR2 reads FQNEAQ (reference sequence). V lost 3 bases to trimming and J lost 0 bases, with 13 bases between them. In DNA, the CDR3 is TGTGCCAGCAGCTTGTGGGGTAGCGGAAGCACAGATACGCAGTATTTT. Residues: CASSLWGSGSTDTQYF.

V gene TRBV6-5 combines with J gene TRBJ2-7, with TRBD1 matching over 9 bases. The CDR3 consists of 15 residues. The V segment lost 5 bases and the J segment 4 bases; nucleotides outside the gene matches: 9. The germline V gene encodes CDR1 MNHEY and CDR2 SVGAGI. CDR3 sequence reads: CASSQTDRGGYEQYF. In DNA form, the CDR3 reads TGTGCCAGCAGTCAAACGGACAGGGGCGGATACGAGCAGTACTTC.

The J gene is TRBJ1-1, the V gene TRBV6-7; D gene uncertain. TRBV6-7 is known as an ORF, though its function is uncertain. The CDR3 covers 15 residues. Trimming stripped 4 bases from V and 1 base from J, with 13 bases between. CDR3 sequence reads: CASSWARGWNTEAFF. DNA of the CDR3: TGTGCCAGCAGTTGGGCTAGAGGGTGGAACACTGAAGCTTTCTTT.

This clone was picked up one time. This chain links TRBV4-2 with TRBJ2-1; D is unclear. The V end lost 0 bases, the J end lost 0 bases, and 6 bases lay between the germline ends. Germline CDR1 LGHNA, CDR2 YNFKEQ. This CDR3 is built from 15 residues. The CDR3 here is CASSQDLSSYNEQFF. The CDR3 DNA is TGTGCCAGCAGCCAAGATTTATCCTCCTACAATGAGCAGTTCTTC.

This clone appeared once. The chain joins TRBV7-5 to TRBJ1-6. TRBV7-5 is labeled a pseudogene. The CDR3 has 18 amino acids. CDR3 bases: TGTGTCAGAAGCTCCAGCGGGGGGGTAGGAGGGGATAATTCACCCCTCCACTTT. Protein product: CVRSSSGGVGGDNSPLHF.